A selection of T cell receptor beta chains follows, all from one sample in a study of Tregs in tolerant kidney transplant recipients. Repertoires were generated with immunoSEQ multiplex PCR, while TCRdb's copy carries only in-frame clones and drops some. Of roughly 99,000 clones detected, approximately 94% appear once; the ten largest clones hold approximately 0.5%. Sequenced here: CD4+ T cells from blood, sampled before the transplant. The receptors stem from a human donor who received a combined kidney and bone marrow transplant. The CDR3 runs from the conserved cysteine through the conserved F or W. Part of the rows lack a size; the others show once, few, many or a class for expanded clones.

TRBJ2-1 TRBV15 . CATSTYRVPNEQFF
. TRBV27 . CASRRGTDSYEQYF
TRBJ1-1 TRBV29-1 . CSVARTGSDAEAFF
TRBJ2-1 TRBV30 . CAWTGGAGRSYNEQFF
TRBJ1-2 TRBV9 . CASSVDSGGYTF
TRBJ2-2 TRBV6-4 . CASSSSGVTGELFF
TRBJ2-7 TRBV11-2 . CASSLDTGTGIEQYF
TRBJ2-3 TRBV5-1 . CASSGTTSTDTQYF
TRBJ1-6 TRBV7-9 . CASSLGAGNNSPLHF
TRBJ2-1 TRBV7-9 . CASSDVLRTGNEQFF
TRBJ1-2 TRBV4-1 once CASSPRTGGHYGYTF
TRBJ1-2 TRBV19 . CASSPGTGAYGYTF
TRBJ2-5 TRBV7-2 . CASSQIIAGGQETQYF
TRBJ1-3 TRBV30 . CAWSADRAKNTIYF
TRBJ2-7 TRBV11-1 . CASSSRTGASYEQYF
TRBJ1-3 TRBV19 few CASRTGNSGNTIYF
TRBJ2-7 TRBV9 . CASSVATSGSRHF
TRBJ2-3 TRBV11-3 . CASSLVTNTDTQYF
TRBJ2-1 TRBV6-5 . CASSPLSTAYNEQFF
TRBJ2-3 TRBV7-3 . CASSLTGQGPSTDTQYF
TRBJ2-5 TRBV9 once CASSFLPAGGREETQYF
TRBJ2-1 TRBV5-6 . CASREGTSSYNEQFF
TRBJ1-5 TRBV2 . CASTLSSGNQPQHF
TRBJ2-1 TRBV5-1 . CASSQQGTHNEQFF
TRBJ2-7 TRBV7-9 . CASSLRRRGYYEQYF
TRBJ1-2 TRBV5-4 . CASSLSPRAGDGYTF